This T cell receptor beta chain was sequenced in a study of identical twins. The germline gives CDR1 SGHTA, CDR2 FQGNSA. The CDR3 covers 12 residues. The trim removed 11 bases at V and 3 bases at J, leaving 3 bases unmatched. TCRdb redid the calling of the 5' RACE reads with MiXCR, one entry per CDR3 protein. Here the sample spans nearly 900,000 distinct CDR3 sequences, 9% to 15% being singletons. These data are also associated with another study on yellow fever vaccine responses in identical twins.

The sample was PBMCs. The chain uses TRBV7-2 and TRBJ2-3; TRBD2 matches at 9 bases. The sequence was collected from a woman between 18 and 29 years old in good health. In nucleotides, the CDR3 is TGTGCCGGCGGGAGGGGAACAGATACGCAGTATTTT. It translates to CAGGRGTDTQYF.